Following are 29 T cell receptor beta chains from one sample sequenced in a study of T cell repertoires in breast cancer. During the second nested PCR, blocking oligonucleotides suppressed genes that were not paired. One entry per CDR3 protein, called by TCRdb with MiXCR from the emulsion pairing reads. Seen here are around 43,000 distinct CDR3 sequences, over 40% observed once, and the top ten hold 60% to 75%. The expanded emulsion RT-PCR method captured paired alpha and beta chains from CD8+ T cells. Specimen: CD8+ T cells. The receptors were gathered from a pool of human donors with breast cancer or a healthy control (not recorded which).

Worth noting for this clonotype: At one end, the junction sequence differs from germline, possibly due to a read error. The chain employs TRBV2 and TRBJ2-7; D is undetermined. The CDR3 is 12 amino acids. Germline V gives CDR1 SNHLY, CDR2 FYNNEI. The CDR3 sequence: CASSPFHDERYF. The CDR3 bases are TGTGCCAGCAGTCCCTTCCACGACGAGCGGTACTTC.

The chain uses TRBV18 and TRBJ2-5; possible D gene TRBD1, 6 bases. This CDR3 spans 15 amino acids. The germline V gene has CDR1 KGHSH and CDR2 LQKENI. Trimming left V 0 bases short and J 7 bases short, with 15 bases between. This CDR3 is CASSPPRTEEGTQYF. CDR3 DNA sequence: TGTGCCAGCTCACCACCACGGACAGAGGAAGGGACCCAGTACTTC. Using reference TRBV18 and TRBJ2-5 for the parts outside the CDR3, the full variable domain is NAGVMQNPRHLVRRRGQEARLRCSPMKGHSHVYWYRQLPEEGLKFMVYLQKENIIDESGMPKERFSAEFPKEGPSILRIQQVVRGDSAAYFCASSPPRTEEGTQYFGPGTRLLVL.

This clonotype ranks as medium-sized. The CDR3 loop is CASSFGGSYEQYF. DNA for the CDR3: TGTGCCAGCAGTTTCGGCGGCTCCTACGAGCAGTACTTC. The chain uses TRBV27 and TRBJ2-7; D is undetermined. The CDR3 is 13 amino acids. The V gene lost 3 bases and the J gene lost 0 bases, with 6 bases spanning the gap. CDR1 and CDR2 (germline): MNHEY, SMNVEV (reference sequence).

The V and J genes are TRBV20-1 and TRBJ2-1, with 12 nucleotides matching TRBD2. This CDR3 has 14 residues. Germline values: CDR1 DFQATT, CDR2 SNEGSKA (reference sequence). V shed 5 bases and J 8 bases; nucleotides not matched to a gene: 7. The CDR3 loop is CSAFTTSGSDEQFF. The CDR3 region has the DNA TGCAGTGCTTTCACGACTAGCGGGAGCGATGAGCAGTTCTTC.

This chain joins TRBV30 and TRBJ2-3, with no clear D. V lost 4 bases and J 9 bases, leaving 17 bases between the germline ends. The CDR3 is made up of 13 amino acids. CDR1 and CDR2 (germline): GTSNPN, SVGIG (reference sequence). CDR3 loop: CAWIIQSLDTQYF. DNA for the CDR3: TGTGCCTGGATTATCCAGAGTCTGGACACGCAGTATTTT.

This chain joins TRBV6-1 and TRBJ1-1, with 9 bases that match TRBD1. The V segment lost 1 base and the J segment 5 bases; nucleotides outside the gene matches: 5. This CDR3 is built from 15 residues. The germline V gene encodes CDR1 MNHNS and CDR2 SASEGT. CDR3 in amino acids: CASSEGGQGGTEAFF. CDR3 coding DNA: TGTGCCAGCAGTGAAGGGGGACAGGGAGGTACTGAAGCTTTCTTT.

V is TRBV27 and J is TRBJ1-1; possible D gene TRBD1, 6 bases. Between the trimmed V and J ends, which lost 7 bases and 1 base, there was a span of 13 bases. Germline CDR1 and CDR2: MNHEY and SMNVEV (reference sequence). This CDR3 comprises 14 residues. This CDR3 is CASTSDRENTEAFF. For the CDR3, the DNA is TGTGCCAGCACCTCGGACAGAGAGAACACTGAAGCTTTCTTT.

In regard to this clonotype: Likely a read error: the CDR3 ends without its conserved phenylalanine or tryptophan. V usage is TRBV7-2 and J usage is TRBJ1-1; maybe TRBD1 (5 bases). The germline V gene has CDR1 SGHTA and CDR2 FQGNSA. The V end was cut by 5 bases, the J end by 4 bases, with 17 bases between. The CDR3 sequence is 15 residues long. CDR3 loop: CASSDARAGSTEAFS. The CDR3 region has the DNA TGTGCCAGCAGCGACGCCCGGGCAGGGTCCACTGAAGCTTTCTCT.

The sample holds a few counts of this clonotype. V usage is TRBV10-2 and J usage is TRBJ1-1, with no clear D. Germline V lookup: CDR1 WSHSY, CDR2 SAAADI. Trimming took 8 bases from V and 4 from J, leaving 14 bases between them. The CDR3 is 13 amino acids. The chain's CDR3 is CASCYNGATEAFF. The CDR3 DNA reads TGCGCCAGCTGTTATAACGGAGCCACTGAAGCTTTCTTT.

For this clonotype: A much larger clone differs from this one at a single base, so this may be a read error. This chain links TRBV27 with TRBJ1-5, with D possibly being TRBD1 (6 bases). Per the germline V gene, CDR1 is MNHEY and CDR2 is SMNVEV (reference sequence). This CDR3 is 14 amino acids long. Trimming took off 4 bases at V and 3 bases at J, with 10 bases between the two ends. The CDR3 reads CASSSGAPNQPQHF. As DNA, the CDR3 is TGTGCCAGCAGTTCAGGGGCCCCCAATCAGCCCCAGCATTTT.

This clonotype has a count of ten or more. The chain carries TRBV27 and TRBJ1-2; D gene uncertain. The CDR3 has 15 amino acids. The V and J ends lost 0 bases and 6 bases respectively, with 14 bases between them. Germline-derived CDR1 and CDR2 are MNHEY and SMNVEV (reference sequence). This chain's CDR3 is CASSLSGMWGNGYTF. Written as DNA, the CDR3 is TGTGCCAGCAGTTTATCAGGGATGTGGGGAAATGGCTACACCTTC.

The CDR3, as DNA: TGTGCCAGCAGCCCCGGGACTGCAAAAACTGAAGCTTTCTTT. Residues: CASSPGTAKTEAFF. The chain combines TRBV13 with TRBJ1-1; possibly TRBD1 for D (5 bases). There are 14 residues in the CDR3. The germline V gene has CDR1 PRHDT and CDR2 FYEKMQ (reference sequence). Trimming took 5 bases from V and 5 from J, leaving 15 bases between them.

The chain has TRBV5-1 and TRBJ2-1, with 8 bases lining up with TRBD1. V gave up 4 bases and J gave up 1 base; unmatched junction bases: 4. CDR1 and CDR2 (germline): SGHRS, YFSETQ. CDR3 size: 15 residues. The CDR3 is CASSVGQGSYNEQFF. The CDR3 DNA reads as TGCGCCAGCAGCGTAGGACAGGGATCCTACAATGAGCAGTTCTTC.

A word on this clonotype: A single base separates this from a much larger clone, so it may be a read error. CDR3 DNA sequence: TGCAATGCTAGAGATCTCGAGGGGACTGAAGCTTTCTTT. Translated, it gives CNARDLEGTEAFF. The chain joins TRBV20-1 to TRBJ1-1; tentatively, D is TRBD1 (5 bases). There are 13 residues in the CDR3. CDR1 DFQATT and CDR2 SNEGSKA come from the germline V gene (reference sequence).

Written as DNA, the CDR3 is TGCAGTGCTAGCCTCGGAGACAGGGGGGGAGGCGCAGATACGCAGTATTTT. Translation gives CSASLGDRGGGADTQYF. The chain joins TRBV20-1 to TRBJ2-3; 9 bases are shared with TRBD1. V trimming: 3 bases; J trimming: 4 bases; junction bases outside the gene matches: 14. The CDR3 is 17 residues long. Germline V gene data show CDR1 as DFQATT and CDR2 as SNEGSKA (reference sequence).

This clonotype showed up just a few times. The rearrangement links TRBV15 to TRBJ2-1; 7 positions match TRBD1. The germline V gene encodes CDR1 LNHNV and CDR2 YYDKDF (reference sequence). This CDR3 contains 15 residues. V was clipped by 0 bases and J by 3 bases; unmatched bases: 2. CDR3 in amino acids: CATSREWDSYNEQFF. CDR3 in DNA: TGTGCCACCAGCAGAGAATGGGACAGCTACAATGAGCAGTTCTTC.

This rearrangement joins TRBV3-1 to TRBJ1-1; weak D call: TRBD1 (5 bases). Trimming cost V 3 bases and J 0 bases, with 11 bases left between them. The CDR3 loop spans 15 amino acids. In germline, CDR1 is LGHDT, CDR2 YNNKEL (reference sequence). This CDR3 is CASSQSGGVNTEAFF. CDR3 nucleotide sequence: TGTGCCAGCAGCCAGTCCGGGGGGGTGAACACTGAAGCTTTCTTT. Full variable domain (rest looked up from reference TRBV3-1 and TRBJ1-1): DTAVSQTPKYLVTQMGNDKSIKCEQNLGHDTMYWYKQDSKKFLKIMFSYNNKELIINETVPNRFSPKSPDKAHLNLHINSLELGDSAVYFCASSQSGGVNTEAFFGQGTRLTVV.

Comment on this clonotype: A much bigger clone sits one base away, suggesting this may be a read error. The rearrangement joins TRBV20-1 to TRBJ2-4; the D is unclear. CDR1 and CDR2 (germline): DFQATT, SNEGSKA (reference sequence). The CDR3 consists of 12 residues. The chain's CDR3 is CSAPETKNTQYF. The DNA of the CDR3 is TGCAGTGCTCCAGAGACCAAAAACACTCAGTACTTC.

This clonotype was counted at least ten times. The genes are TRBV27 and TRBJ2-6; no firm D call. Per the germline V gene, CDR1 is MNHEY and CDR2 is SMNVEV (reference sequence). V was cut by 2 bases and J by 1 base, with 3 bases left in between. The CDR3 contains 14 residues. The CDR3 spells CASSLRSGANVLTF. CDR3 nucleotides: TGTGCCAGCAGTTTACGGTCTGGGGCCAACGTCCTGACTTTC.

This chain joins TRBV10-3 and TRBJ2-2, with 7 bases aligning to TRBD1. The CDR3 consists of 14 residues. The trim removed 6 bases at V and 0 bases at J, leaving 1 base unmatched. CDR1 is ENHRY and CDR2 is SYGVKD in the germline V gene. The CDR3 protein is CAIRGQPNTGELFF. Written as DNA, the CDR3 is TGTGCCATCAGGGGACAGCCGAACACCGGGGAGCTGTTTTTT.

With regard to this clonotype: This may be a read error: a much more frequent sequence differs by one nucleotide. The chain recombines TRBV6-2 or TRBV6-3 with TRBJ2-1; 11 bases line up with TRBD2. CDR3 length: 16 residues. Germline V gene sequence: CDR1 MNHEY, CDR2 SVGEGT. This CDR3 is CASSYISGRAYNEQSF. The CDR3 nucleotides read TGTGCCAGCAGTTATATTAGCGGGAGGGCCTACAATGAGCAGTCCTTC.

In its sample, this clonotype was seen many times. The genes are TRBV27 and TRBJ2-5, with D unresolved. The closer fit of TRBJ2-3 to the DNA end suggests the J call may be wrong. Germline loops: CDR1 MNHEY, CDR2 SMNVEV (reference sequence). The CDR3 sequence is 11 residues long. CDR3 sequence reads: CASSPPGTQYF. The CDR3 DNA follows: TGTGCCAGCAGCCCACCTGGTACGCAGTATTTT.

The chain employs TRBV11-2 and TRBJ1-5; D uncertain. The germline gives CDR1 SGHAT, CDR2 FQNNGV. Trimming took 1 base from V and 6 from J, leaving 7 bases between them. CDR3 length: 13 amino acids. CDR3 nucleotide sequence: TGTGCCAGCAGCTTAGGGGAGAGTCAGCCCCAGCATTTT. Its translation is CASSLGESQPQHF.

The chain links TRBV7-2 to TRBJ1-1, with TRBD1 as a possible D gene (6 bases). Trimming pared 2 bases from V and 4 bases from J, leaving 8 bases between. Germline CDR1 and CDR2: SGHTA and FQGNSA. The CDR3 is made up of 13 amino acids. The CDR3 coding sequence is TGTGCCAGCAGCTTAACAGGGTTCACTGAAGCTTTCTTT. Encoded protein: CASSLTGFTEAFF.

This chain links TRBV12-3 or TRBV12-4 with TRBJ1-1; D possibly corresponds to TRBD1 (6 bases). V lost 7 bases, J lost 5 bases, and 14 bases lay in between. CDR3 length: 13 residues. CDR3 nucleotide sequence: TGTGCCAGCACCCCCGGGGGGGCAACTGAAGCTTTCTTT. This gives the protein CASTPGGATEAFF.

This clonotype was picked up a small number of times. This rearrangement joins TRBV6-4 to TRBJ2-2, with D unclear. The CDR3 runs 13 residues. Per the germline V gene, CDR1 is MRHNA and CDR2 is SNTAGT. Trimming took 4 bases from V and 4 from J, leaving 7 bases between them. The CDR3 coding sequence is TGTGCCAGCAGTGCCGGATCCACCGGGGAGCTGTTTTTT. This encodes CASSAGSTGELFF.

This chain uses TRBV25-1 with TRBJ1-4; D ambiguous. CDR1 MGHDK and CDR2 SYGVNS come from the germline V gene. The CDR3 loop spans 13 amino acids. V gave up 4 bases and J gave up 8 bases, with 11 bases separating them. The CDR3 reads CASSGEGFEKLFF. In DNA form, the CDR3 reads TGTGCCAGCAGTGGGGAAGGATTCGAAAAACTGTTTTTT.

This clonotype occurred a few times. The gene calls are TRBV27 and TRBJ2-7, with a tentative D call TRBD2 (6 bases). Germline-derived CDR1 and CDR2 are MNHEY and SMNVEV (reference sequence). V lost 5 bases and J lost 7, with 18 bases in between. This CDR3 has 14 amino acids. Here the CDR3 reads CASSISGTPQEQYF. CDR3 DNA sequence: TGTGCCAGCAGTATCTCCGGGACTCCTCAGGAGCAGTACTTC.

The sample holds a few counts of this clonotype. V is TRBV12-3 or TRBV12-4 and J is TRBJ2-3, with unresolved D. The CDR3 length is 12 residues. V lost 4 bases to trimming and J lost 3 bases, with 5 bases between them. The CDR3 sequence: CASSSTTDTQYF. In DNA, the CDR3 is TGTGCCAGCAGTTCTACGACAGATACGCAGTATTTT.